A selection of T cell receptor beta chains follows, all from one sample in a study of cytomegalovirus exposure and HLA in healthy donors. TCRdb's copy holds only in-frame clones and misses some; the assay was immunoSEQ multiplex PCR. The table shows approximately 140,000 clones, with 61% occurring only once. Sequencing was carried out using PBMCs. These receptors all stem from a male donor in good health and CMV-seronegative. Each CDR3 is given with its conserved first and last residue. Fields, in order: V gene, D gene, J gene, CDR3 length, clone size, CDR3 protein, CDR3 DNA. A D gene is named only where the DNA matches it firmly. A clone size is listed for some rows: how often the clone was seen (once, few, many), or a class if it is expanded.

v_gene: TRBV6-1; d_gene: TRBD1; j_gene: TRBJ1-1; len: 15; abundance: few; CDR3aa: CASSAGTGANTEAFF; CDR3nt: TGTGCCAGCAGCGCCGGGACAGGGGCGAACACTGAAGCTTTCTTT
v_gene: TRBV10-2; d_gene: TRBD2; j_gene: TRBJ2-5; len: 15; abundance: .; CDR3aa: CASSWSSGAQETQYF; CDR3nt: TGCGCCAGCAGTTGGTCTAGCGGGGCACAAGAGACCCAGTACTTC
v_gene: TRBV9; d_gene: .; j_gene: TRBJ2-1; len: 14; abundance: once; CDR3aa: CASSVVPDYNEQFF; CDR3nt: TGTGCCAGCAGCGTAGTGCCAGATTACAATGAGCAGTTCTTC
v_gene: TRBV7-6; d_gene: .; j_gene: TRBJ2-7; len: 14; abundance: .; CDR3aa: CASSLAEGSYEQYF; CDR3nt: TGTGCCAGCAGCTTAGCGGAGGGATCCTACGAGCAGTACTTC
v_gene: TRBV5-1; d_gene: .; j_gene: TRBJ2-7; len: 13; abundance: .; CDR3aa: CASSYSGVGEQYF; CDR3nt: TGCGCCAGCAGCTATTCCGGGGTGGGCGAGCAGTACTTC
v_gene: TRBV6-5; d_gene: .; j_gene: TRBJ1-1; len: 14; abundance: few; CDR3aa: CASSTDQGNTEAFF; CDR3nt: TGTGCCAGCAGTACAGACCAGGGCAACACTGAAGCTTTCTTT
v_gene: TRBV7-9; d_gene: TRBD2; j_gene: TRBJ2-1; len: 14; abundance: .; CDR3aa: CAIPGEGTYNEQFF; CDR3nt: TGTGCCATCCCGGGGGAGGGAACCTACAATGAGCAGTTCTTC
v_gene: TRBV7-2; d_gene: .; j_gene: TRBJ1-5; len: 15; abundance: .; CDR3aa: CASSTQVDSNQPQHF; CDR3nt: TGTGCCAGCAGTACCCAGGTGGATAGCAATCAGCCCCAGCATTTT
v_gene: TRBV7-8; d_gene: .; j_gene: TRBJ1-1; len: 13; abundance: .; CDR3aa: CASSLDRDQGAFF; CDR3nt: TGTGCCAGCAGCTTAGACAGGGATCAAGGAGCTTTCTTT
v_gene: TRBV5-1; d_gene: TRBD1; j_gene: TRBJ2-7; len: 13; abundance: .; CDR3aa: CASRLGQGYEQYF; CDR3nt: TGCGCCAGCAGACTAGGACAGGGCTACGAGCAGTACTTC
v_gene: TRBV6-1; d_gene: TRBD1; j_gene: TRBJ1-5; len: 17; abundance: .; CDR3aa: CASSEGQAKYSNQPQHF; CDR3nt: TGTGCCAGCAGTGAGGGACAGGCGAAATATAGCAATCAGCCCCAGCATTTT
v_gene: TRBV28; d_gene: TRBD1; j_gene: TRBJ1-5; len: 17; abundance: .; CDR3aa: CASSSFGWDRVGQPQHF; CDR3nt: TGTGCCAGCAGTTCCTTTGGGTGGGACAGGGTCGGGCAGCCCCAGCATTTT
v_gene: TRBV5-4; d_gene: .; j_gene: TRBJ2-5; len: 15; abundance: .; CDR3aa: CASSLGGGLGETQYF; CDR3nt: TGTGCCAGCAGCTTGGGGGGGGGCCTAGGGGAGACCCAGTACTTC
v_gene: TRBV7-6; d_gene: TRBD2; j_gene: TRBJ2-1; len: 15; abundance: .; CDR3aa: CASSPRTSGYNEQFF; CDR3nt: TGTGCCAGCAGCCCGAGGACTAGCGGGTACAATGAGCAGTTCTTC
v_gene: TRBV2; d_gene: .; j_gene: TRBJ1-3; len: 15; abundance: few; CDR3aa: CASSERQASGNTIYF; CDR3nt: TGTGCCAGCAGTGAAAGGCAGGCTTCTGGAAACACCATATATTTT
v_gene: TRBV29-1; d_gene: .; j_gene: TRBJ1-6; len: 13; abundance: .; CDR3aa: CSAARSYNSPLHF; CDR3nt: TGCAGCGCGGCGCGGTCTTATAATTCACCCCTCCACTTT
v_gene: TRBV6-5; d_gene: .; j_gene: TRBJ1-6; len: 15; abundance: .; CDR3aa: CASSLGGGYGSPLHF; CDR3nt: TGTGCCAGCAGCTTGGGAGGGGGGTATGGATCACCCCTCCACTTT
v_gene: TRBV15; d_gene: .; j_gene: TRBJ1-5; len: 13; abundance: .; CDR3aa: CATSRDGPGPQHF; CDR3nt: TGTGCCACCAGCAGAGATGGGCCCGGGCCCCAGCATTTT
v_gene: TRBV21-1; d_gene: .; j_gene: TRBJ1-5; len: 13; abundance: .; CDR3aa: CASSKVQGQPQHF; CDR3nt: TGTGCCAGCAGCAAAGTACAGGGTCAGCCCCAGCATTTT
v_gene: TRBV5-1; d_gene: TRBD1; j_gene: TRBJ1-3; len: 18; abundance: .; CDR3aa: CASSLGTGQSFSGNTIYF; CDR3nt: TGCGCCAGCAGCTTGGGAACGGGACAGTCCTTCTCTGGAAACACCATATATTTT
v_gene: TRBV5-6; d_gene: TRBD1; j_gene: TRBJ1-1; len: 17; abundance: .; CDR3aa: CASSWGTGGGMNTEAFF; CDR3nt: TGTGCCAGCAGCTGGGGGACAGGGGGCGGAATGAACACTGAGGCTTTCTTT
v_gene: TRBV11-3; d_gene: TRBD1; j_gene: TRBJ2-3; len: 15; abundance: .; CDR3aa: CASSPRTGGADTQYF; CDR3nt: TGTGCCAGCAGCCCACGGACAGGGGGCGCAGATACGCAGTATTTT
v_gene: TRBV12-5; d_gene: .; j_gene: TRBJ1-3; len: 13; abundance: few; CDR3aa: CASGLGSVNTIYF; CDR3nt: TGTGCTAGTGGTTTGGGTTCAGTGAACACCATATATTTT
v_gene: TRBV5-4; d_gene: .; j_gene: TRBJ1-1; len: 13; abundance: few; CDR3aa: CASSFSVNTEAFF; CDR3nt: TGTGCCAGCAGCTTTTCAGTGAACACTGAAGCTTTCTTT
v_gene: TRBV28; d_gene: TRBD1; j_gene: TRBJ1-1; len: 13; abundance: .; CDR3aa: CASTLQGPHEAFF; CDR3nt: TGTGCCAGCACCCTACAGGGGCCCCATGAAGCTTTCTTT